Below, 16 T cell receptor beta chains from the same sample are listed, as sequenced in a study of T cell responses to AZD1222 COVID-19 vaccine. Assay used: immunoSEQ multiplex PCR; TCRdb lists only in-frame clones, some missing. The data hold approximately 100,000 clones, with around 87% observed a single time. This specimen was peripheral blood, taken 28 days after the second AZD1222 dose. The receptors shown here come from an adult who received the AZD1222 COVID-19 vaccine.

V gene TRBV25-1 combines with J gene TRBJ1-1, with D possibly TRBD1 on 5 matching bases. The V end was cut by 9 bases, the J end by 6 bases, with 11 bases between. Looked up from germline, CDR1 is MGHDK and CDR2 is SYGVNS. The CDR3 runs to 11 residues. The CDR3 is CASVTGPEAFF. The CDR3 DNA sequence: TGTGCCAGTGTTACGGGGCCTGAAGCTTTCTTT.

The rearrangement links TRBV6-5 to TRBJ2-1; 8 bases align to TRBD1. Trimming removed 2 bases from V and 8 bases from J; junction bases left unmatched: 5. This CDR3 spans 14 amino acids. CDR1 and CDR2 from the germline V gene are MNHEY and SVGAGI. CDR3 sequence (DNA): TGTGCCAGCAGTTACCCCGTGGGACAGGATGAGCAGTTCTTC. Encoded protein: CASSYPVGQDEQFF.

The chain links TRBV18 to TRBJ1-4, with D possibly being TRBD1 (5 bases). Germline CDR1 KGHSH, CDR2 LQKENI. The CDR3 runs 14 residues. V dropped 2 bases and J dropped 3 bases, with 7 bases sitting between them. CDR3 protein: CASSPEGSNEKLFF. The CDR3 DNA is TGTGCCAGCTCACCAGAGGGGTCTAATGAAAAACTGTTTTTT.

In DNA, the CDR3 is TGTGCCAGCAGTTACCTCGGACAGGGTTCGTACGAGCAGTACTTC. Protein product: CASSYLGQGSYEQYF. V usage is TRBV6-2 or TRBV6-3 and J usage is TRBJ2-7, with TRBD1 identical over 8 bases. The CDR3 is 15 amino acids. Germline V CDR1 and CDR2: MNHEY, SVGEGT. The V gene end was trimmed by 2 bases and the J gene end by 4 bases; junction bases not matched to a gene: 7.

The chain recombines TRBV7-8 with TRBJ1-4, with TRBD1 as a possible D gene (6 bases). CDR1 SGHVS and CDR2 FQNEAQ come from the germline V gene. V lost 5 bases to trimming and J lost 5 bases, with 12 bases between them. The CDR3 consists of 14 residues. The CDR3 sequence is CASSPGQKNEKLFF. The CDR3 coding sequence is TGTGCCAGCAGCCCAGGACAGAAAAATGAAAAACTGTTTTTT.

The rearrangement uses TRBV13 and TRBJ2-5; TRBD1 or TRBD2 may be the D gene (5 bases each). This CDR3 has 13 amino acids. With 7 bases removed from V and 3 bases from J, the gap between germline ends came to 12 bases. In germline, CDR1 is PRHDT, CDR2 FYEKMQ (reference sequence). The DNA of the CDR3 is TGTGCCAGCATACAGTGGGGGAAAGAGACCCAGTACTTC. It translates to CASIQWGKETQYF.

The chain couples TRBV11-2 to TRBJ2-7; D remains unclear. Germline lookup yields CDR1 SGHAT and CDR2 FQNNGV. The CDR3 has 15 amino acids. Trimming took off 2 bases at V and 3 bases at J, with 14 bases between the two ends. This CDR3 is CASSLLGPFGYEQYF. The CDR3 DNA follows: TGTGCCAGCAGCTTACTGGGCCCTTTCGGCTACGAGCAGTACTTC. Variable domain in full (rest from reference TRBV11-2 and TRBJ2-7): EAGVAQSPRYKIIEKRQSVAFWCNPISGHATLYWYQQILGQGPKLLIQFQNNGVVDDSQLPKDRFSAERLKGVDSTLKIQPAKLEDSAVYLCASSLLGPFGYEQYFGPGTRLTVT.

The chain recombines TRBV5-8 with TRBJ2-5; possible D gene TRBD2, 5 bases. The CDR3 loop spans 12 amino acids. The germline V gene encodes CDR1 SGHTS and CDR2 YDEGEE. V shed 1 base and J shed 6 bases, with 7 bases lying between them. The CDR3: CASSLRGKTQYF. Here the CDR3 DNA reads TGTGCCAGCAGCTTGCGAGGGAAGACCCAGTACTTC.

V is TRBV30 and J is TRBJ1-4, with 9 positions matching TRBD1. J gave up 3 bases and V 5 bases, and 1 base lay outside the gene matches. Germline V lookup: CDR1 GTSNPN, CDR2 SVGIG (reference sequence). The CDR3 contains 13 residues. CDR3 nucleotides: TGTGCCTGGGGACAGGGGCCTAATGAAAAACTGTTTTTT. Amino acids: CAWGQGPNEKLFF.

The rearrangement joins TRBV30 to TRBJ1-2; no firm D call. Germline-derived CDR1 and CDR2 are GTSNPN and SVGIG (reference sequence). Trimming took 4 bases from V and 8 from J, leaving 20 bases between them. The length of the CDR3 is 14 residues. The CDR3 DNA follows: TGTGCCTGGAACCATAGGACCGACGCTCCGGGCTACACCTTC. The encoded protein is CAWNHRTDAPGYTF.

This clone was observed a few times. V and J are TRBV15 and TRBJ2-6; D is undetermined. V was trimmed by 4 bases and J by 0 bases, leaving 7 bases between them. The CDR3 runs 15 residues. In germline, CDR1 is LNHNV, CDR2 YYDKDF (reference sequence). In DNA, the CDR3 is TGTGCCACCAGCATGGAGACCTCTGGGGCCAACGTCCTGACTTTC. Protein product: CATSMETSGANVLTF.

This chain connects TRBV28 to TRBJ2-1; D possibly uses TRBD1 or TRBD2 (5 bases each). CDR3 length: 15 residues. The germline V gene has CDR1 MDHEN and CDR2 SYDVKM. The V gene lost 4 bases and the J gene lost 0 bases, with 10 bases spanning the gap. DNA of the CDR3: TGTGCCAGCAGTTCCAGGGAGTTCTCCTACAATGAGCAGTTCTTC. It yields the protein CASSSREFSYNEQFF. Full variable domain (outside the CDR3, taken from reference TRBV28 and TRBJ2-1): DVKVTQSSRYLVKRTGEKVFLECVQDMDHENMFWYRQDPGLGLRLIYFSYDVKMKEKGDIPEGYSVSREKKERFSLILESASTNQTSMYLCASSSREFSYNEQFFGPGTRLTVL.

CDR3 coding DNA: TGTGCCAGTAGTATACCGTTATCTAGGGCGGAACATGAGCAGTTCTTC. Amino acid sequence: CASSIPLSRAEHEQFF. This chain joins TRBV19 and TRBJ2-1; D gene unclear. Germline assignment: CDR1 LNHDA and CDR2 SQIVND (reference sequence). The CDR3 length is 16 residues. Trimming removed 2 bases from V and 8 bases from J, with 19 bases in between.

V gene TRBV6-5 combines with J gene TRBJ1-1, with D possibly matching TRBD1 (6 bases). Germline V gene data show CDR1 as MNHEY and CDR2 as SVGAGI. V shed 8 bases and J shed 11 bases, with 15 bases lying between them. The CDR3 is 11 amino acids. CDR3 region: CASAVGARAFF. As DNA, the CDR3 is TGTGCCAGCGCTGTGGGGGCACGGGCTTTCTTT.

The chain carries TRBV5-6 and TRBJ2-7; D not certain. The CDR3 is 13 residues long. Germline V gene data show CDR1 as SGHDT and CDR2 as YYEEEE. V lost 2 bases, J lost 3 bases, and 9 bases lay in between. CDR3 in DNA: TGTGCCAGCAGCTTCACTGTGGGCTACGAGCAGTACTTC. It yields the protein CASSFTVGYEQYF.

This rearrangement joins TRBV7-3 to TRBJ2-2; 8 bases fit TRBD1. CDR1 is SGHTA and CDR2 is FQGTGA in the germline V gene. CDR3 size: 14 residues. The trim removed 5 bases at V and 6 bases at J, leaving 5 bases unmatched. The CDR3 is CASSPTGVAGELFF. The CDR3 region has the DNA TGTGCCAGCAGCCCGACAGGGGTCGCCGGGGAGCTGTTTTTT.